This TCR beta chain is drawn from a study of shared clonotypes between healthy human individuals. The naive CD8 population came from CD45RO-negative cells selected for CCR7, without terminally differentiated effector memory CD45RA+ cells. The germline V gene has CDR1 SEHNR and CDR2 FQNEAQ (reference sequence). The germline V and J ends were trimmed by 7 bases and 0 bases, with 12 bases remaining between them. This CDR3 has 14 residues. The study ran the assay at deep level. In the original processing: ImmunoSEQ yielded junction-only sequences lacking quality scores, so filtering differed. Some clones are missing from TCRdb's copy, which holds only in-frame ones; the method was immunoSEQ multiplex PCR. That table supplies the V and J calls and clone size; D and trimming were determined from the DNA. The sample has about 550,000 clones; around 95% are singletons.

The chain recombines TRBV7-9 with TRBJ1-1, with TRBD1 as a possible D gene (5 bases). The clonotype was recovered from a woman aged 25-40 years in good health. The sample taken for sequencing was naive CD8+ T cells sorted from blood. CDR3 amino acids: CASTLGGLNTEAFF. The CDR3 DNA reads TGTGCCAGCACCCTCGGGGGACTGAACACTGAAGCTTTCTTT.